These 30 T cell receptor beta chains came from one sample sequenced in a study of T cell repertoires in cytomegalovirus infection (dated by TCRdb to 2018 to 2020). Sequencer: Illumina HiSeq 1500. TCRdb reprocessed the public reads (quality trimming at Q25 with fastp, clone calling with MiXCR) and kept in-frame beta chains. Rows matching on CDR3 protein sequence are summarized as one entry with the most common DNA and genes. The table for this sample lists approximately 200,000 distinct CDR3 sequences; under 30% of them were counted only once. 30% to 35% of the sample rests with the top ten. Sequencing input: PBMCs. The receptors derive from a human donor in good health (CMV status not recorded). Some clones in this sample may be carry-over from other donors' samples.

The gene calls are TRBV14 and TRBJ2-5; 11 bases are a match to TRBD1. Germline CDR1 is SGHDN and CDR2 is FVKESK. The CDR3 runs to 16 residues. With V trimmed by 1 base and J by 4 bases, 5 bases remained unmatched. DNA for the CDR3: TGTGCCAGCAGCCAAGTCGGACAGGGGGCTCGAGAGACCCAGTACTTC. Translated: CASSQVGQGARETQYF.

The V gene is TRBV7-6, the J gene TRBJ2-7, with 10 positions matching TRBD1. CDR3 size: 14 residues. Germline CDR1 reads SGHVS; CDR2 reads FNYEAQ. Trimming took 4 bases from V and 2 from J; bases not matched to a gene: 2. CDR3 protein: CASSSGQGAYEQYF. Written as DNA, the CDR3 is TGTGCCAGCAGCTCCGGACAGGGGGCCTACGAGCAGTACTTC.

This clonotype was detected a few times. The V call is TRBV15, the J call TRBJ2-7; D uncertain. CDR3 length: 15 amino acids. The V end was cut by 5 bases, the J end by 2 bases, with 16 bases between. Looked up from germline, CDR1 is LNHNV and CDR2 is YYDKDF (reference sequence). CDR3 in amino acids: CATSRLRAATYEQYF. CDR3 bases: TGTGCCACCAGCCGTCTTCGGGCTGCAACCTACGAGCAGTACTTC.

This clonotype was picked up a small number of times. This sequence joins TRBV7-9 and TRBJ2-5; TRBD2 might be the D (5 bases). Trimming left V 1 base short and J 5 bases short, with 11 bases between. Per germline, CDR1 SEHNR and CDR2 FQNEAQ (reference sequence). CDR3 length: 14 residues. This chain's CDR3 is CASSLVSGTETQYF. The CDR3 DNA sequence: TGTGCCAGCAGCTTAGTGTCGGGAACGGAGACCCAGTACTTC.

The chain has TRBV6-2 or TRBV6-3 and TRBJ2-2, with D hard to call. This CDR3 region has 12 residues. CDR1 and CDR2 from the germline V gene are MNHEY and SVGEGT. V lost 9 bases and J 5 bases, leaving 10 bases between the germline ends. The CDR3 sequence is CASQHLTGELFF. The CDR3 nucleotides read TGTGCCAGTCAGCACTTGACCGGGGAGCTGTTTTTT.

This clonotype was seen repeatedly, ten times or more. The chain recombines TRBV7-2 with TRBJ1-1; TRBD1 is a possible D gene (6 bases). The CDR3 contains 16 residues. CDR1 and CDR2 from the germline V gene are SGHTA and FQGNSA. The V gene lost 1 base and the J gene lost 2 bases, with 14 bases spanning the gap. In DNA form, the CDR3 reads TGTGCCAGCAGCTTAGTGGTTTGGGGGGGCAACACTGAAGCTTTCTTT. Translated, it gives CASSLVVWGGNTEAFF. Full variable domain (missing parts from reference TRBV7-2 and TRBJ1-1): GAGVSQSPSNKVTEKGKDVELRCDPISGHTALYWYRQSLGQGLEFLIYFQGNSAPDKSGLPSDRFSAERTGGSVSTLTIQRTQQEDSAVYLCASSLVVWGGNTEAFFGQGTRLTVV.

V usage is TRBV7-6 and J usage is TRBJ2-7, with 9 bases fitting TRBD1. V trimming: 5 bases; J trimming: 12 bases; junction bases outside the gene matches: 5. The CDR3 consists of 11 residues. Germline values: CDR1 SGHVS, CDR2 FNYEAQ. CDR3 loop: CASSEGTGTYF. The CDR3 coding sequence is TGTGCCAGCAGCGAAGGGACAGGGACGTACTTC.

V gene TRBV6-6 combines with J gene TRBJ2-7; 11 bases are a match to TRBD2. This CDR3 region has 13 residues. The germline V gene has CDR1 MNHNY and CDR2 SVGAGI (reference sequence). The V gene end was trimmed by 6 bases and the J gene end by 7 bases; junction bases not matched to a gene: 5. The DNA of the CDR3 is TGTGCCAGCAGGACTAGCGGGGCCCCGGAGCAGTACTTC. Translated: CASRTSGAPEQYF.

CDR3 residues: CASSLRGDIGYGYTF. The CDR3, as DNA: TGTGCCAGCAGCTTGAGGGGGGATATCGGGTATGGCTACACCTTC. V is TRBV7-2 and J is TRBJ1-2; D possibly corresponds to TRBD1 (6 bases). V lost 3 bases to trimming and J lost 5 bases, with 16 bases between them. The CDR3 has 15 amino acids. Germline loops: CDR1 SGHTA, CDR2 FQGNSA.

This clonotype was counted between two and nine times. The V and J genes are TRBV19 and TRBJ2-2, with D maybe TRBD1 (6 bases). The ends were cut back, 7 bases at V and 2 bases at J, with 14 bases in the middle. The CDR3 spans 15 residues. Germline CDR1 and CDR2: LNHDA and SQIVND (reference sequence). CDR3 coding DNA: TGTGCCAGTACCACGACAGGATATAACACCGGGGAGCTGTTTTTT. Translation gives CASTTTGYNTGELFF.

This clonotype was detected ten times or more. The rearrangement uses TRBV7-2 and TRBJ2-5; TRBD1 agrees at 7 bases. The CDR3 length is 16 residues. Per the germline V gene, CDR1 is SGHTA and CDR2 is FQGNSA. Trimming removed 4 bases from V and 0 bases from J; junction bases left unmatched: 8. In nucleotides, the CDR3 is TGTGCCAGCAGCTCCGCACAGGGGAGATACCAAGAGACCCAGTACTTC. Its translation: CASSSAQGRYQETQYF.

J is TRBJ2-1 and V is TRBV20-1; D gene unclear. Germline V CDR1 and CDR2: DFQATT, SNEGSKA (reference sequence). V lost 3 bases, J lost 8 bases, and 11 bases lay in between. The CDR3 runs to 12 residues. DNA for the CDR3: TGCAGTGCTAGTCCCAGGTGGGATGAGCAGTTCTTC. It specifies CSASPRWDEQFF.

The gene calls are TRBV2 and TRBJ2-3; tentatively, D is TRBD2 (6 bases). V lost 4 bases and J lost 0, with 11 bases in between. The CDR3 is made up of 15 amino acids. Germline assignment: CDR1 SNHLY and CDR2 FYNNEI. This chain's CDR3 is CASSGAGTSTDTQYF. CDR3 in DNA: TGTGCCAGCAGTGGGGCCGGGACTAGCACAGATACGCAGTATTTT.

In this sample, this clonotype turned up a few times. The rearrangement links TRBV18 to TRBJ1-6; D unresolved. This CDR3 comprises 15 residues. CDR1 and CDR2 (germline): KGHSH, LQKENI. V lost 1 base to trimming and J lost 7 bases, with 11 bases between them. The CDR3 nucleotides are TGTGCCAGCTCACCACAGGGAATAGGCAATTCACCCCTCCACTTT. Amino acids: CASSPQGIGNSPLHF. The full variable domain, its missing parts supplied by reference TRBV18 and TRBJ1-6, is NAGVMQNPRHLVRRRGQEARLRCSPMKGHSHVYWYRQLPEEGLKFMVYLQKENIIDESGMPKERFSAEFPKEGPSILRIQQVVRGDSAAYFCASSPQGIGNSPLHFGNGTRLTVT.

This clonotype was recorded at least ten times. J is TRBJ1-1 and V is TRBV7-2; D possibly corresponds to TRBD1 (5 bases). The germline CDR1 and CDR2 sequences are SGHTA and FQGNSA. V lost 4 bases and J 1 base, leaving 10 bases between the germline ends. The CDR3 loop spans 14 amino acids. The CDR3 DNA follows: TGTGCCAGCAGCTACTGGGACGGGAACACTGAAGCTTTCTTT. It is translated as CASSYWDGNTEAFF.

In its sample, this clonotype was seen a few times. This chain connects TRBV19 to TRBJ2-2; D may be TRBD1 or TRBD2 (5 bases each). Germline CDR1 LNHDA, CDR2 SQIVND (reference sequence). This CDR3 is 15 amino acids long. The V and J ends lost 8 bases and 3 bases respectively, with 16 bases between them. CDR3 protein: CASASTGTYTGELFF. The CDR3 bases are TGTGCCAGTGCATCCACCGGGACGTACACCGGGGAGCTGTTTTTT.

The CDR3 DNA sequence: TGTGCCAGCAGCTTAGGAAGGGCTTCCTACGAGCAGTACTTC. This codes for CASSLGRASYEQYF. The chain is built from TRBV7-2 and TRBJ2-7; no reliable D call. Between the trimmed V and J ends, which lost 1 base and 1 base, there was a span of 8 bases. Per the germline V gene, CDR1 is SGHTA and CDR2 is FQGNSA. CDR3 length: 14 residues.

The chain has TRBV4-3 and TRBJ2-6; D not certain. The length of the CDR3 is 17 residues. Germline V gene sequence: CDR1 LGHNA, CDR2 YSLEER. Trimming shortened V by 0 bases and J by 3 bases, and 12 bases separated the two germline ends. CDR3 sequence: CASSQDPEGFGANVLTF. The CDR3 nucleotides read TGCGCCAGCAGCCAAGATCCGGAAGGCTTTGGGGCCAACGTCCTGACTTTC.

The sample holds a few counts of this clonotype. This rearrangement joins TRBV7-6 to TRBJ2-7; 10 bases are a match to TRBD1. CDR1 SGHVS and CDR2 FNYEAQ come from the germline V gene. The V gene end was trimmed by 5 bases and the J gene end by 5 bases; junction bases not matched to a gene: 12. The CDR3 is 16 amino acids. DNA for the CDR3: TGTGCCAGCAGCCGCGGACCGGACAGGGGGGGTCACGAGCAGTACTTC. Translating gives CASSRGPDRGGHEQYF. Full variable domain (remainder filled in from reference TRBV7-6 and TRBJ2-7): GAGVSQSPRYKVTKRGQDVALRCDPISGHVSLYWYRQALGQGPEFLTYFNYEAQQDKSGLPNDRFSAERPEGSISTLTIQRTEQRDSAMYRCASSRGPDRGGHEQYFGPGTRLTVT.

The gene calls are TRBV11-3 and TRBJ2-1; the D gene could be TRBD1 or TRBD2 (5 bases each). The germline CDR1 and CDR2 sequences are SGHNT and YENEEA. Trimming shortened V by 1 base and J by 6 bases, and 19 bases separated the two germline ends. This CDR3 is built from 17 residues. CDR3 loop: CASSLVRGPTPPNEQFF. The CDR3 nucleotides read TGTGCCAGCAGCTTAGTCCGGGGCCCAACCCCCCCCAATGAGCAGTTCTTC. Looking up the rest from reference TRBV11-3 and TRBJ2-1 gives the full variable domain: EAGVVQSPRYKIIEKKQPVAFWCNPISGHNTLYWYLQNLGQGPELLIRYENEEAVDDSQLPKDRFSAERLKGVDSTLKIQPAELGDSAVYLCASSLVRGPTPPNEQFFGPGTRLTVL.

This rearrangement joins TRBV2 to TRBJ2-5, with 8 bases aligning to TRBD2. The V segment lost 2 bases and the J segment 4 bases; nucleotides outside the gene matches: 6. CDR3 size: 15 residues. Per germline, CDR1 SNHLY and CDR2 FYNNEI. As DNA, the CDR3 is TGTGCCAGCAGTGAAAGGGGACTAGGGGGAGAGACCCAGTACTTC. Residues: CASSERGLGGETQYF.

The chain is built from TRBV29-1 and TRBJ2-2, with 11 bases identical to TRBD1. Germline V gene sequence: CDR1 SQVTM, CDR2 ANQGSEA. The CDR3 loop spans 13 amino acids. After removal of 7 bases from V and 4 bases from J, the junction contained 2 bases not matched to a gene. The CDR3, as DNA: TGCAGCGCTGGACAGGGGGCCACCGGGGAGCTGTTTTTT. This encodes CSAGQGATGELFF.

The rearrangement joins TRBV7-6 to TRBJ1-1, with a tentative D call TRBD1 (6 bases). Trimming removed 10 bases from V and 3 bases from J, with 9 bases in between. CDR1 SGHVS and CDR2 FNYEAQ come from the germline V gene. The CDR3 is made up of 11 amino acids. Written as DNA, the CDR3 is TGTGCCAACAGGGTGGACACTGAAGCTTTCTTT. Translated, it gives CANRVDTEAFF.

At least ten counts were recorded for this clonotype. The chain combines TRBV15 with TRBJ1-2; 7 bases fit TRBD1. Per germline, CDR1 LNHNV and CDR2 YYDKDF (reference sequence). The CDR3 covers 14 residues. Germline trimming cut 1 base from V and 4 bases from J; bases unmatched to any gene: 3. The DNA of the CDR3 is TGTGCCACCAGCAGAGCCGGGACAGTCTATGGCTACACCTTC. Amino acids: CATSRAGTVYGYTF.

This clonotype was observed a handful of times. The chain recombines TRBV7-6 with TRBJ1-4, with D unclear. The V gene's germline CDR1 is SGHVS and CDR2 FNYEAQ. The ends were cut back, 1 base at V and 3 bases at J, with 9 bases in the middle. The CDR3 runs to 15 residues. Here the CDR3 DNA reads TGTGCCAGCAGCTTAGGACAAAGCTCTAATGAAAAACTGTTTTTT. Its protein is CASSLGQSSNEKLFF.

The rearrangement uses TRBV7-3 and TRBJ1-1, with D perhaps matching TRBD1 (6 bases). The CDR3 is 14 amino acids. Germline V gene data show CDR1 as SGHTA and CDR2 as FQGTGA. The V end was cut by 5 bases, the J end by 1 base, with 11 bases between. As DNA, the CDR3 is TGTGCCAGCAGCCTATCGGACAGGAACACTGAAGCTTTCTTT. Translating gives CASSLSDRNTEAFF. Looking up the rest from reference TRBV7-3 and TRBJ1-1 gives the full variable domain: GAGVSQTPSNKVTEKGKYVELRCDPISGHTALYWYRQSLGQGPEFLIYFQGTGAADDSGLPNDRFFAVRPEGSVSTLKIQRTERGDSAVYLCASSLSDRNTEAFFGQGTRLTVV.

This clonotype was observed at least ten times. The chain joins TRBV7-2 to TRBJ2-2; the D gene is possibly TRBD2 (5 bases). The CDR3 contains 14 residues. The germline V gene encodes CDR1 SGHTA and CDR2 FQGNSA. Deletions cut 5 bases from V and 5 bases from J, with 12 bases between. In DNA form, the CDR3 reads TGTGCCAGCAGCCCGAGACGAGGGACCGGGGAGCTGTTTTTT. Translating it yields CASSPRRGTGELFF. The complete variable domain, with remaining parts taken from reference TRBV7-2 and TRBJ2-2, reads GAGVSQSPSNKVTEKGKDVELRCDPISGHTALYWYRQSLGQGLEFLIYFQGNSAPDKSGLPSDRFSAERTGGSVSTLTIQRTQQEDSAVYLCASSPRRGTGELFFGEGSRLTVL.

The rearrangement links TRBV9 to TRBJ1-6; 9 nucleotides align to TRBD1. Trimming at V came to 7 bases and at J to 7 bases, leaving 3 bases not matched to a gene. The germline V gene has CDR1 SGDLS and CDR2 YYNGEE. The CDR3 is 13 amino acids. The CDR3 DNA is TGTGCCAGCCAAGGACAGGGGAATTCACCCCTCCACTTT. Its translation is CASQGQGNSPLHF.

V gene TRBV12-3 or TRBV12-4 combines with J gene TRBJ1-2; D is undetermined. This CDR3 has 13 residues. V was clipped by 2 bases and J by 4 bases, with 8 bases between them. Written as DNA, the CDR3 is TGTGCCAGCAGTTTATCCGCGGGCTATGGCTACACCTTC. Protein: CASSLSAGYGYTF.

This clonotype was counted only a few times. For the CDR3, the DNA is TGTGCCAGCAGCTTAGTCCCGAGGACGTCTGGAAACACCATATATTTT. It specifies CASSLVPRTSGNTIYF. The rearrangement joins TRBV7-8 to TRBJ1-3; D gene unclear. The V gene's germline CDR1 is SGHVS and CDR2 FQNEAQ. V was cut by 1 base and J by 1 base, with 11 bases left in between. The CDR3 extends over 16 amino acids.